This T cell receptor beta chain emerged from a study of T cells expressing NK-cell markers. Study-wide context: Obtained from sorted CD3+CD56+NKG2C+, CD3+CD56+NKG2C- and CD3+CD56-NKG2C+ T cells were the TCR beta repertoires.

In generating TCR beta cDNA, 5'RACE template switching with UMIs was used. TCRdb re-called the 5' RACE reads and catalogs CDR3 proteins one per entry, DNA excluded. The sample includes about 170,000 distinct CDR3 sequences. The CDR3 spans 13 residues. Per germline, CDR1 LGHNA and CDR2 YNFKEQ. Sequencing was done on a sample of blood T cells: a sorted CD56 or NKG2C T cell subset, CD4+ or CD8+ T cells, or bulk PBMC T cells (not recorded which). This sequence originates from a man between 18 and 69 years old in good health. The chain recombines TRBV4-2 with TRBJ1-1. The chain's CDR3 is CASSQDIATEAFF.